Each of the 18 T cell receptor beta chains below was sequenced from the same sample in a study of blood T cells in healthy people across ages. Together with a sample-barcoded 5' primer, a J-beta primer mix was included in a second PCR lasting about 6 to 11 cycles. TCRdb fed the 5' RACE reads into MiXCR, producing one record per CDR3 protein. In the table there are over 1,500,000 distinct CDR3 sequences, around 48% of which are singletons. The sequencing input was blood. These receptor sequences come from a woman in her forties in good health.

In its sample, this clonotype was seen a few times. The chain uses TRBV7-2 and TRBJ2-3, with D maybe TRBD2 (5 bases). V lost 1 base, J lost 4 bases, and 9 bases lay in between. Germline CDR1 and CDR2: SGHTA and FQGNSA. The CDR3 has 14 amino acids. CDR3 in amino acids: CASSLDILADTQYF. The CDR3 nucleotides read TGTGCCAGCAGCTTAGATATACTAGCAGATACGCAGTATTTT.

V and J are TRBV28 and TRBJ2-5; maybe TRBD1 (6 bases). The CDR3 extends over 12 amino acids. CDR1 is MDHEN and CDR2 is SYDVKM in the germline V gene. V lost 6 bases and J 13 bases, leaving 18 bases between the germline ends. CDR3 amino acids: CASRHRDPTVYF. CDR3 DNA sequence: TGTGCCAGCAGACACAGGGACCCCACCGTGTACTTC.

This clonotype was seen a handful of times. V is TRBV11-2 and J is TRBJ2-5, with D perhaps TRBD1 or TRBD2 (6 bases each). The germline V gene has CDR1 SGHAT and CDR2 FQNNGV. The CDR3 totals 16 residues. Trimming removed 1 base at V and 0 bases at J, with 12 bases between. The DNA of the CDR3 is TGTGCCAGCAGCTTAGTCGGGGGCCTGTACCAAGAGACCCAGTACTTC. Protein product: CASSLVGGLYQETQYF.

Turning to this clonotype: Mismatch with germline at one junction end may stem from a read error. The chain employs TRBV3-1 and TRBJ1-6; no reliable D call. CDR3 size: 13 residues. The germline V gene encodes CDR1 LGHDT and CDR2 YNNKEL (reference sequence). The CDR3 loop reads CASGQTYNSPLHF. CDR3 nucleotide sequence: TGTGCCAGCGGCCAGACTTATAATTCACCCCTCCACTTT. Based on the CDR3 plus reference TRBV3-1 and TRBJ1-6, the full variable domain is DTAVSQTPKYLVTQMGNDKSIKCEQNLGHDTMYWYKQDSKKFLKIMFSYNNKELIINETVPNRFSPKSPDKAHLNLHINSLELGDSAVYFCASGQTYNSPLHFGNGTRLTVT.

The chain joins TRBV24-1 to TRBJ2-2; 9 bases line up with TRBD1. The CDR3 loop spans 15 amino acids. Germline loops: CDR1 KGHDR, CDR2 SFDVKD. The V and J ends lost 2 bases and 3 bases, in that order; junction bases with no gene match: 0. DNA of the CDR3: TGTGCCACCAGTGATTGGACAGGGGACACCGGGGAGCTGTTTTTT. It codes for CATSDWTGDTGELFF.

A single count supports this clonotype. The rearrangement uses TRBV12-3 or TRBV12-4 and TRBJ2-7; D unclear. The CDR3 spans 13 residues. With 5 bases removed from V and 4 bases from J, the gap between germline ends came to 12 bases. The CDR3 DNA is TGTGCCAGCAGTGTAGAGAGGATTTACGAGCAGTACTTC. It specifies CASSVERIYEQYF.

This rearrangement joins TRBV5-4 to TRBJ2-5; TRBD1 might be the D (6 bases). The CDR3 consists of 17 residues. Germline-derived CDR1 and CDR2 are SGHNT and YYREEE (reference sequence). V shed 0 bases and J shed 0 bases, with 15 bases lying between them. The CDR3 DNA sequence: TGTGCCAGCAGCTTGGCCATGGTACAGGGCTACCAAGAGACCCAGTACTTC. As protein: CASSLAMVQGYQETQYF. Looking up the rest from reference TRBV5-4 and TRBJ2-5 gives the full variable domain: ETGVTQSPTHLIKTRGQQVTLRCSSQSGHNTVSWYQQALGQGPQFIFQYYREEENGRGNFPPRFSGLQFPNYSSELNVNALELDDSALYLCASSLAMVQGYQETQYFGPGTRLLVL.

The chain recombines TRBV27 with TRBJ1-2, with TRBD1 matching over 7 bases. The germline V gene encodes CDR1 MNHEY and CDR2 SMNVEV (reference sequence). V lost 6 bases, J lost 3 bases, and 7 bases stayed unmatched. This CDR3 is built from 14 residues. CDR3 region: CASRGQGVDYGYTF. The CDR3 DNA sequence: TGTGCCAGCAGGGGCCAGGGGGTTGACTATGGCTACACCTTC.

DNA for the CDR3: TGTGCCAGCAGCTCCTCTTATACCAAAGAGACCCAGTACTTC. This encodes CASSSSYTKETQYF. The chain is built from TRBV7-8 and TRBJ2-5; D is ambiguous. V was pared by 4 bases and J by 3 bases, with 12 bases between. Germline V gene data show CDR1 as SGHVS and CDR2 as FQNEAQ. The CDR3 sequence is 14 residues long.

Points on this clonotype: Possible read error: a much larger clone is one base away. The chain is built from TRBV7-3 and TRBJ2-6, with D perhaps TRBD1 or TRBD2 (5 bases each). The CDR3 totals 16 residues. The germline V gene has CDR1 SGHTA and CDR2 FQGTGA. Trimming took off 5 bases at V and 2 bases at J, with 13 bases between the two ends. CDR3 sequence: CASSPRAGTGANVLTF. The CDR3 DNA sequence: TGTGCCAGCAGCCCGAGGGCAGGGACTGGGGCCAACGTCCTGACTTTC.

The CDR3 sequence is CASSVEISPAGEQFF. The CDR3 region has the DNA TGTGCCAGCAGCGTAGAAATTAGTCCGGCGGGTGAGCAGTTCTTC. The genes are TRBV9 and TRBJ2-1; possibly TRBD2 for D (5 bases). In germline, CDR1 is SGDLS, CDR2 YYNGEE. The V end was cut by 0 bases, the J end by 9 bases, with 16 bases between. The CDR3 extends over 15 amino acids.

The count of this clonotype is one. The chain joins TRBV28 to TRBJ2-2, with 14 nucleotides matching TRBD2. The CDR3 sequence is 19 residues long. J was trimmed by 5 bases and V by 4 bases; bases with no gene match: 12. CDR1 and CDR2 from the germline V gene are MDHEN and SYDVKM. This CDR3 is CASSSTPGLAGAGTGELFF. CDR3 DNA sequence: TGTGCCAGCAGTTCAACTCCGGGACTAGCGGGGGCGGGGACCGGGGAGCTGTTTTTT.

The chain carries TRBV15 and TRBJ2-3; tentatively, D is TRBD2 (7 bases). The CDR3 is 13 residues long. CDR1 is LNHNV and CDR2 is YYDKDF in the germline V gene (reference sequence). V lost 3 bases and J 10 bases, leaving 14 bases between the germline ends. The CDR3 reads CATSSGLGGSQYF. The CDR3 bases are TGTGCCACCAGCAGTGGACTAGGGGGGTCGCAGTATTTT.

The chain employs TRBV3-1 and TRBJ2-6; either TRBD1 or TRBD2 may fit D (5 bases each). There are 18 residues in the CDR3. V was clipped by 2 bases and J by 2 bases, with 16 bases between them. Germline CDR1 reads LGHDT; CDR2 reads YNNKEL (reference sequence). The CDR3 nucleotides read TGTGCCAGCAGCCAAACCGGGTTTCGGGGACCTGGGGCCAACGTCCTGACTTTC. It encodes CASSQTGFRGPGANVLTF.

Concerning this clonotype itself: This may arise from a read error, as a much more abundant clone is one base away. The rearrangement links TRBV11-1 to TRBJ2-5, with D possibly being TRBD1 or TRBD2 (5 bases each). The germline V and J ends were trimmed by 5 bases and 3 bases, with 19 bases remaining between them. Germline CDR1 reads SGHAT; CDR2 reads FQDESV (reference sequence). The CDR3 totals 16 residues. The CDR3 protein is CASSPGPARSEETQYF. CDR3 nucleotide sequence: TGTGCCAGCAGCCCGGGGCCCGCCCGATCGGAAGAGACCCAGTACTTC.

The rearrangement uses TRBV4-1 and TRBJ2-3; 9 positions match TRBD1. J lost 1 base, V lost 2 bases, and 7 bases had no gene match. This CDR3 is built from 17 residues. Germline lookup yields CDR1 MGHRA and CDR2 YSYEKL. CDR3 coding DNA: TGCGCCAGCAGCCAAACCGGGACAGGGCTACGCACAGATACGCAGTATTTT. As protein: CASSQTGTGLRTDTQYF.

This chain links TRBV20-1 with TRBJ1-6; D is undetermined. Trimming pared 7 bases from V and 3 bases from J, leaving 7 bases between. The CDR3 runs to 12 residues. Per germline, CDR1 DFQATT and CDR2 SNEGSKA (reference sequence). CDR3 residues: CSDKIYNSPLHF. The CDR3 DNA reads as TGCAGTGATAAGATCTATAATTCACCCCTCCACTTT.

The rearrangement uses TRBV5-6 and TRBJ2-7; no reliable D call. Matching the DNA end better, TRBJ2-5 makes the J call doubtful. CDR3 length: 14 amino acids. Per germline, CDR1 SGHDT and CDR2 YYEEEE. CDR3: CASSLGPDGETQYF. In DNA form, the CDR3 reads TGTGCCAGCAGCTTAGGGCCAGACGGGGAGACCCAGTACTTC.